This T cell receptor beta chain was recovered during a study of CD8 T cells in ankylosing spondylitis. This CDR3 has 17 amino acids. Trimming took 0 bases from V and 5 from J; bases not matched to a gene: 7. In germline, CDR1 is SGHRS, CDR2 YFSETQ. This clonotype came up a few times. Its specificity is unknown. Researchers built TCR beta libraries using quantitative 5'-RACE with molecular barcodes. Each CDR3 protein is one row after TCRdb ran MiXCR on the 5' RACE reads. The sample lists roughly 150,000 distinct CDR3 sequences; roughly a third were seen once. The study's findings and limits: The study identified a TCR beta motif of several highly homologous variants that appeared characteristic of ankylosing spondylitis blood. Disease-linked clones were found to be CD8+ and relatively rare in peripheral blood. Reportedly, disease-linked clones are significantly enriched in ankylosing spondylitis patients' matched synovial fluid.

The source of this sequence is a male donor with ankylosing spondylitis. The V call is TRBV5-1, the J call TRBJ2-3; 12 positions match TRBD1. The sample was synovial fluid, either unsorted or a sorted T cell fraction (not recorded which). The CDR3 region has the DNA TGCGCCAGCAGCTTGGATGGGACAGGGGGCTTGCGAGATACGCAGTATTTT. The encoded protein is CASSLDGTGGLRDTQYF.